This T cell receptor beta chain was identified during a study of blood T cell repertoires in COVID-19. Produced via immunoSEQ multiplex PCR; TCRdb's table is partial and in-frame only. Among some 400,000 clones, more than 75% were seen once, and the ten largest hold 1.1%. V gave up 0 bases and J gave up 7 bases, with 13 bases separating them. The CDR3 is 15 amino acids. Germline loops: CDR1 SGHRS, CDR2 YFSETQ. The chain carries TRBV5-1 and TRBJ1-4; D uncertain. The sample consisted of peripheral blood. The TCR sequence derives from a human donor with acute or convalescent COVID-19. The donor label of this sample is uncertain. CDR3 residues: CASSLATPWSEKLFF. The CDR3 region has the DNA TGCGCCAGCAGCTTGGCGACCCCTTGGAGTGAAAAACTGTTTTTT.